This TCR beta chain was documented in a study of blood T cell repertoires in COVID-19. Profiling relied on immunoSEQ multiplex PCR, and the TCRdb table lists in-frame clones only, not all of them. The data hold about 240,000 clones, with around 89% observed a single time. Trimming cost V 0 bases and J 4 bases; bases outside gene matches: 5. The germline V gene encodes CDR1 SGDLS and CDR2 YYNGEE. This CDR3 comprises 15 residues. Sample: PBMCs or T cells enriched from blood (not recorded which). This chain joins TRBV9 and TRBJ2-5; 8 nucleotides match TRBD2. The receptor's source is a woman aged 25 to 39 who had recovered from COVID-19. CDR3 amino acids: CASSVGVAGTETQYF. CDR3 DNA: TGTGCCAGCAGCGTAGGAGTAGCGGGAACAGAGACCCAGTACTTC.